Presented here are 19 T cell receptor beta chains from one specimen sequenced in a study of T cells in Graves' hyperthyroidism and ophthalmopathy. Using RNA transcripts as the source, TCR beta CDR3 regions were amplified. The HTBI primer set was used in a first-round RT-PCR of the TCR CDR3. One entry per CDR3 protein, called by TCRdb with MiXCR from the multiplex PCR reads. The repertoire has almost 600,000 distinct CDR3 sequences, around 46% of them found once; the top ten carry around 8%. Sequencing was done on a sample of peripheral blood or thyroid tissue (not recorded which). The receptors here all came from a young woman with Graves' hyperthyroidism.

Points on this clonotype: The final CDR3 position lacks the conserved phenylalanine or tryptophan, pointing to a likely read error. The genes are TRBV6-6 and TRBJ2-5; no firm D call. Germline loops: CDR1 MNHNY, CDR2 SVGAGI (reference sequence). Trimming removed 6 bases from V and 7 bases from J, with 6 bases in between. This CDR3 is built from 10 residues. The CDR3 sequence: CASSYGTQYY. In DNA form, the CDR3 reads TGTGCCAGCAGCTACGGGACCCAGTACTAC.

The gene calls are TRBV20-1 and TRBJ1-2; possibly TRBD1 for D (6 bases). The CDR3 runs to 12 residues. The V end lost 7 bases, the J end lost 5 bases, and 14 bases lay between the germline ends. Germline V gene data show CDR1 as DFQATT and CDR2 as SNEGSKA (reference sequence). CDR3 nucleotide sequence: TGCAGTGTTATCAGGGGAGGATATGGCTACACCTTC. Amino acids: CSVIRGGYGYTF.

The count of this clonotype is one. The gene calls are TRBV5-6 and TRBJ1-2, with 11 bases lining up with TRBD1. Losses at the gene ends were 2 bases for V and 4 bases for J; bases not matched to a gene: 4. The CDR3 totals 15 residues. Germline V gene data show CDR1 as SGHDT and CDR2 as YYEEEE. Written as DNA, the CDR3 is TGTGCCAGCAGCTTATTAGGACAGGGGGCCTATGGCTACACCTTC. It specifies CASSLLGQGAYGYTF.

This chain joins TRBV29-1 and TRBJ1-2; D gene unclear. Trimming pared 8 bases from V and 4 bases from J, leaving 11 bases between. This CDR3 has 11 residues. Germline assignment: CDR1 SQVTM and CDR2 ANQGSEA. The CDR3 sequence is CSHDTFYGYTF. The CDR3 DNA follows: TGCAGCCACGATACATTCTATGGCTACACCTTC.

This clonotype was observed many times. The chain carries TRBV7-2 and TRBJ1-3; the D is unclear. V was cut by 5 bases and J by 0 bases, with 17 bases left in between. The CDR3 is 17 amino acids. Germline-derived CDR1 and CDR2 are SGHTA and FQGNSA. CDR3 sequence: CASSLIGGYFSGNTIYF. The CDR3 DNA follows: TGTGCCAGCAGCCTCATTGGAGGTTACTTCTCTGGAAACACCATATATTTT.

This clonotype has only a few counts. The chain couples TRBV7-3 to TRBJ2-5; 16 nucleotides line up with TRBD2. CDR1 and CDR2 from the germline V gene are SGHTA and FQGTGA. V was pared by 5 bases and J by 5 bases, with 5 bases of the junction left unmatched. This CDR3 comprises 16 residues. The CDR3 reads CASSPGLAGGRETQYF. The CDR3 DNA reads as TGTGCCAGCAGCCCGGGACTAGCGGGAGGGAGGGAGACCCAGTACTTC.

A single count supports this clonotype. V usage is TRBV20-1 and J usage is TRBJ1-2; the D is unclear. CDR3 size: 14 residues. Trimming stripped 1 base from V and 2 bases from J, with 11 bases between. Looked up from germline, CDR1 is DFQATT and CDR2 is SNEGSKA (reference sequence). The CDR3 nucleotides read TGCAGTGCTAGAGTGGACCACGTAAACTATGGCTACACCTTC. Translated: CSARVDHVNYGYTF.

Ten or more counts support this clonotype. This rearrangement joins TRBV20-1 to TRBJ2-2, with a weak D call TRBD2 (6 bases). Per the germline V gene, CDR1 is DFQATT and CDR2 is SNEGSKA (reference sequence). CDR3 length: 15 amino acids. Deletions cut 0 bases from V and 4 bases from J, with 12 bases between. CDR3 in DNA: TGCAGTGCTAGAGATGCCAGGGAGGCCACCGGGGAGCTGTTTTTT. Its translation: CSARDAREATGELFF.

This clonotype was seen repeatedly, ten times or more. J is TRBJ1-4 and V is TRBV6-2 or TRBV6-3; D not certain. CDR1 and CDR2 (germline): MNHEY, SVGEGT. With 0 bases removed from V and 10 bases from J, the gap between germline ends came to 18 bases. The CDR3 is 16 residues long. The CDR3 region is CASSYSTVISGRKLFF. As DNA, the CDR3 is TGTGCCAGCAGTTACTCCACAGTGATCTCTGGTCGAAAACTGTTTTTT.

This clonotype was picked up many times. Written as DNA, the CDR3 is TGTGCCAGCAGCTCCGGGACAGGGAGAGAGGAGCAGTACTTC. Protein: CASSSGTGREEQYF. The chain combines TRBV12-3 or TRBV12-4 with TRBJ2-7, with 9 bases lining up with TRBD1. This CDR3 region has 14 residues. V shed 6 bases and J 7 bases; nucleotides not matched to a gene: 10.

The V and J genes are TRBV20-1 and TRBJ2-1; no clear D gene. Germline V gene lookup returns CDR1 DFQATT and CDR2 SNEGSKA (reference sequence). The CDR3 is made up of 16 amino acids. With 0 bases removed from V and 6 bases from J, the gap between germline ends came to 18 bases. For the CDR3, the DNA is TGCAGTGCTAGAGATCTCTTGGTGGGGTGGGGCAATGAGCAGTTCTTC. As protein: CSARDLLVGWGNEQFF.

A few counts support this clonotype. V is TRBV30 and J is TRBJ2-7; 11 bases line up with TRBD1. The CDR3 runs 15 residues. V was pared by 0 bases and J by 7 bases, with 8 bases of the junction left unmatched. Germline assignment: CDR1 GTSNPN and CDR2 SVGIG (reference sequence). Written as DNA, the CDR3 is TGTGCCTGGAGTGTATCGGACAGGGGGCTAGGAGAGCAGTACTTC. Its protein is CAWSVSDRGLGEQYF.

The chain carries TRBV6-1 and TRBJ1-1; D call uncertain. The CDR3 length is 14 residues. The V end was cut by 8 bases, the J end by 4 bases, with 17 bases between. From germline, CDR1 is MNHNS and CDR2 SASEGT. The CDR3 loop reads CASLGMGIGTEAFF. The CDR3 bases are TGTGCCAGCCTTGGGATGGGTATAGGCACTGAAGCTTTCTTT.

This clonotype was recorded at least ten times. This chain links TRBV20-1 with TRBJ2-7; a weak D match, TRBD2 (5 bases). V was cut by 5 bases and J by 7 bases, with 15 bases left in between. The germline gives CDR1 DFQATT, CDR2 SNEGSKA (reference sequence). The CDR3 has 12 amino acids. The CDR3 loop is CSAEGFPEEQYF. As DNA, the CDR3 is TGCAGTGCTGAGGGCTTCCCCGAGGAGCAGTACTTC.

This clonotype was found once. The chain links TRBV7-9 to TRBJ1-2; tentatively, D is TRBD1 (6 bases). This CDR3 comprises 15 residues. Between the trimmed V and J ends, which lost 5 bases and 8 bases, there was a span of 21 bases. The germline gives CDR1 SEHNR, CDR2 FQNEAQ (reference sequence). CDR3 DNA sequence: TGTGCCAGCAGCCAACAACAGGGAGGATTACGGGGCTACACCTTC. Translated, it gives CASSQQQGGLRGYTF.

The table lists this clonotype with a few counts. This chain uses TRBV29-1 with TRBJ1-1; the D is unclear. Trimming shortened V by 4 bases and J by 5 bases, and 8 bases separated the two germline ends. The CDR3 sequence is 11 residues long. CDR1 and CDR2 (germline): SQVTM, ANQGSEA. CDR3 loop: CSVGAGTEAFF. CDR3 in DNA: TGCAGCGTTGGAGCCGGGACTGAAGCTTTCTTT. The variable domain in full, with the rest retrieved from reference TRBV29-1 and TRBJ1-1, is SAVISQKPSRDICQRGTSLTIQCQVDSQVTMMFWYRQQPGQSLTLIATANQGSEATYESGFVIDKFPISRPNLTFSTLTVSNMSPEDSSIYLCSVGAGTEAFFGQGTRLTVV.

The V and J genes are TRBV4-1 and TRBJ2-1; D is uncertain. Looked up from germline, CDR1 is MGHRA and CDR2 is YSYEKL. The CDR3 covers 15 residues. The V end lost 6 bases, the J end lost 1 base, and 13 bases lay between the germline ends. CDR3 region: CASRARLTSYNEQFF. The CDR3 nucleotides are TGCGCCAGCAGGGCTCGACTTACTTCCTACAATGAGCAGTTCTTC.

For this clonotype: This may be a read error, as it is one base from a much larger clone. This chain's CDR3 is CASRIFTDNGKLFF. CDR3 bases: TGCGCCAGCAGAATATTCACGGATAATGGAAAACTGTTTTTT. The chain links TRBV5-1 to TRBJ1-4; D not certain. The CDR3 is made up of 14 amino acids. Germline CDR1 and CDR2: SGHRS and YFSETQ.

This clonotype occurred a few times. The rearrangement links TRBV6-5 to TRBJ1-2; possible D gene TRBD1, 6 bases. V shed 6 bases and J shed 8 bases, with 13 bases lying between them. The CDR3 loop spans 12 amino acids. CDR1 and CDR2 (germline): MNHEY, SVGAGI. CDR3 sequence: CASSQEGGGYTF. CDR3 bases: TGTGCCAGCAGCCAAGAGGGGGGCGGCTACACCTTC.